The next 10 T cell receptor beta chains were all read from a single sample in a study of T cells in Graves' hyperthyroidism and ophthalmopathy. Amplification of TCR beta CDR3 regions used RNA as the template. The TCR CDR3 first-round RT-PCR relied on the HTBI primer set. TCRdb processed the multiplex PCR reads anew with MiXCR; each CDR3 protein has one entry. The table includes around 370,000 distinct CDR3 sequences, under 20% detected once. Sequencing was performed on blood. Source of these receptors: a man younger than 35 with Graves' ophthalmopathy.

The CDR3 loop reads CATSRDRVAGNNEQFF. The CDR3, as DNA: TGTGCCACCAGCAGAGATAGAGTAGCGGGAAACAATGAGCAGTTCTTC. The chain employs TRBV15 and TRBJ2-1; 8 nucleotides align to TRBD2. The CDR3 contains 16 residues. The V gene end was trimmed by 0 bases and the J gene end by 5 bases; junction bases not matched to a gene: 6. Germline V gene data show CDR1 as LNHNV and CDR2 as YYDKDF (reference sequence).

This clonotype has a count of ten or more. V is TRBV12-3 or TRBV12-4 and J is TRBJ2-7; perhaps TRBD2 as D (5 bases). Trimming shortened V by 3 bases and J by 7 bases, and 13 bases separated the two germline ends. The CDR3 runs 13 residues. The CDR3 region has the DNA TGTGCCAGCAGTTTCGTTAAGACGGGGGAGCAGTACTTC. As protein: CASSFVKTGEQYF.

At least ten counts were recorded for this clonotype. The rearrangement links TRBV6-2 or TRBV6-3 to TRBJ1-1; D is possibly TRBD1 (5 bases). V lost 4 bases to trimming and J lost 6 bases, with 33 bases between them. Germline CDR1 MNHEY, CDR2 SVGEGT. This CDR3 is built from 20 residues. The CDR3 here is CASSLWRGFRQTEPAAEAFF. CDR3 DNA: TGTGCCAGCAGTTTATGGAGGGGTTTTCGGCAGACGGAACCCGCCGCTGAAGCTTTCTTT.

In this sample, this clonotype turned up many times. The chain recombines TRBV6-5 with TRBJ2-1, with 7 bases that match TRBD2. The CDR3 runs to 17 residues. V shed 0 bases and J 2 bases; nucleotides not matched to a gene: 7. The germline V gene encodes CDR1 MNHEY and CDR2 SVGAGI. The CDR3 protein is CASSYSVSGVTYNEQFF. The CDR3 coding sequence is TGTGCCAGCAGTTACTCAGTAAGCGGGGTTACCTACAATGAGCAGTTCTTC.

This clonotype was observed many times. The rearrangement links TRBV18 to TRBJ2-3; D is unclear. The CDR3 contains 12 residues. Trimming shortened V by 3 bases and J by 2 bases, and 3 bases separated the two germline ends. Germline V gene lookup returns CDR1 KGHSH and CDR2 LQKENI. The CDR3 sequence: CASSPYTDTQYF. CDR3 nucleotides: TGTGCCAGCTCACCCTACACAGATACGCAGTATTTT.

The rearrangement uses TRBV12-3 or TRBV12-4 and TRBJ2-1; D may match TRBD1 or TRBD2 (6 bases each). Trimming removed 6 bases from V and 9 bases from J, with 18 bases in between. The CDR3 loop spans 14 amino acids. In DNA form, the CDR3 reads TGTGCCAGCAGCCAAGATGGGGGGCGGGGTGAGCAGTTCTTC. Protein sequence: CASSQDGGRGEQFF.

A few counts support this clonotype. The V and J genes are TRBV7-9 and TRBJ2-7; D not certain. Looked up from germline, CDR1 is SEHNR and CDR2 is FQNEAQ (reference sequence). Trimming stripped 6 bases from V and 3 bases from J, with 21 bases between. The CDR3 spans 16 residues. The CDR3 spells CASSYDRSQLFYEQYF. CDR3 nucleotide sequence: TGTGCCAGCAGTTACGATCGGTCCCAGCTCTTCTACGAGCAGTACTTC.

In its sample, this clonotype was seen many times. V is TRBV11-2 and J is TRBJ2-3; 9 positions match TRBD2. CDR1 is SGHAT, CDR2 FQNNGV, per germline. V gave up 4 bases and J gave up 5 bases; unmatched junction bases: 10. The CDR3 totals 16 residues. In nucleotides, the CDR3 is TGTGCCAGCAGCTCAATTAGCGGGGGTGGGGAAGATACGCAGTATTTT. It specifies CASSSISGGGEDTQYF.

The chain recombines TRBV11-2 with TRBJ2-1; TRBD2 matches at 9 bases. V was clipped by 1 base and J by 8 bases; unmatched bases: 9. Germline V gives CDR1 SGHAT, CDR2 FQNNGV. This CDR3 contains 16 residues. Here the CDR3 reads CASSLVGGGAGDEQFF. CDR3 nucleotides: TGTGCCAGCAGCTTAGTGGGCGGGGGGGCAGGGGATGAGCAGTTCTTC.

The gene calls are TRBV12-3 or TRBV12-4 and TRBJ2-7; 9 bases map to TRBD1. CDR3 length: 17 amino acids. V lost 1 base, J lost 5 bases, and 12 bases stayed unmatched. CDR3 coding DNA: TGTGCCAGCAGTTTAGTCATAACCGGGACAGGGTTCCACGAGCAGTACTTC. Residues: CASSLVITGTGFHEQYF.